The clone carrying this T cell receptor beta chain has a single count. What it binds is unknown. This table comes from immunoSEQ multiplex PCR, and its TCRdb copy is limited to in-frame clones, with some not included. Here the sample spans approximately 19,000 clones, just under 80% being singletons. The data belong to a study of CD4+ T cells in melanoma. Findings and caveats of the study: Neoantigen-specific CD4+ T cells in melanoma reportedly had diverse differentiation states. A reported correlation linked neoantigen-specific CD4+ T cells to CD8+, macrophage and B cell function.

With 4 bases removed from V and 0 bases from J, the gap between germline ends came to 10 bases. CDR1 and CDR2 from the germline V gene are SNHLY and FYNNEI. The CDR3 totals 14 residues. The receptor comes from a human donor with melanoma. This chain connects TRBV2 to TRBJ2-7; perhaps TRBD2 as D (6 bases). For the CDR3, the DNA is TGTGCCAGCAGTGTCGGGGGAAGCTCCTACGAGCAGTACTTC. Its translation is CASSVGGSSYEQYF.